The 22 T cell receptor beta chains reported below all come from one sample, sequenced in a study of blood T cell repertoires in COVID-19. Here immunoSEQ multiplex PCR was the method, and the copy in TCRdb shows in-frame clones only, minus some. The table shows 75,000 to 85,000 clones, with roughly four fifths occurring only once. Sequencing was carried out using peripheral blood. Every receptor here comes from a human donor in a cohort sampled during active COVID-19.

This clone occurred once. This chain joins TRBV6-5 and TRBJ2-7, with D possibly being TRBD2 (6 bases). This CDR3 spans 15 amino acids. CDR1 is MNHEY and CDR2 is SVGAGI in the germline V gene. The V gene lost 8 bases and the J gene lost 0 bases, with 17 bases spanning the gap. The CDR3 protein is CASAKRGLLSYEQYF. The CDR3 DNA reads as TGTGCCAGCGCCAAAAGGGGACTCCTCTCCTACGAGCAGTACTTC.

The CDR3 loop reads CASSLPTVSVHEQYF. Written as DNA, the CDR3 is TGTGCCAGCTCACTCCCGACAGTATCGGTCCACGAGCAGTACTTC. The chain employs TRBV18 and TRBJ2-7; D is possibly TRBD1 (5 bases). Germline CDR1 reads KGHSH; CDR2 reads LQKENI. Trimming cost V 4 bases and J 5 bases, with 18 bases left between them. The CDR3 is made up of 15 amino acids.

The CDR3 sequence is CASRTGQGFNEQYF. The CDR3 coding sequence is TGCGCCAGCAGGACGGGACAGGGGTTCAACGAGCAGTACTTC. The chain joins TRBV5-1 to TRBJ2-7, with 10 bases identical to TRBD1. Germline CDR1 SGHRS, CDR2 YFSETQ. The V and J ends lost 5 bases and 5 bases, in that order; junction bases with no gene match: 7. This CDR3 is built from 14 residues.

This sequence joins TRBV29-1 and TRBJ1-1; tentatively, D is TRBD1 (5 bases). Germline V lookup: CDR1 SQVTM, CDR2 ANQGSEA. Trimming took 5 bases from V and 1 from J, leaving 11 bases between them. The CDR3 is 13 amino acids. The CDR3 spells CSVWPGGNTEAFF. The CDR3 DNA reads as TGCAGCGTTTGGCCGGGGGGGAACACTGAAGCTTTCTTT.

This sequence joins TRBV3-1 (or the pseudogene TRBV3-2) and TRBJ2-7; weak D call: TRBD2 (7 bases). The ends were cut back, 0 bases at V and 2 bases at J, with 11 bases in the middle. The CDR3 spans 15 residues. Germline CDR1 reads LGHDT; CDR2 reads YNNKEL (reference sequence). CDR3 in amino acids: CASSQDRGAPYEQYF. The CDR3 bases are TGTGCCAGCAGCCAAGATCGGGGGGCCCCCTACGAGCAGTACTTC.

The chain carries TRBV28 and TRBJ2-2; 12 nucleotides match TRBD1. The length of the CDR3 is 15 residues. The germline CDR1 and CDR2 sequences are MDHEN and SYDVKM. The trim removed 6 bases at V and 5 bases at J, leaving 4 bases unmatched. CDR3 loop: CASRGQGAWTGELFF. As DNA, the CDR3 is TGTGCCAGCAGGGGACAGGGGGCATGGACCGGGGAGCTGTTTTTT.

J is TRBJ2-3 and V is TRBV7-9, with D hard to call. V lost 0 bases, J lost 3 bases, and 7 bases lay in between. In germline, CDR1 is SEHNR, CDR2 FQNEAQ (reference sequence). CDR3 length: 14 residues. DNA of the CDR3: TGTGCCAGCAGCTTAGCGGCTAGAACAGATACGCAGTATTTT. It translates to CASSLAARTDTQYF.

The chain employs TRBV4-1 and TRBJ2-7, with TRBD1 identical over 10 bases. Trimming at V came to 1 base and at J to 4 bases, leaving 16 bases not matched to a gene. This CDR3 has 19 residues. Looked up from germline, CDR1 is MGHRA and CDR2 is YSYEKL. CDR3 DNA sequence: TGCGCCAGCAGCCAAGTCTTACGGTGGGGACAGGGGTCTAAATACGAGCAGTACTTC. This translates into CASSQVLRWGQGSKYEQYF.

This chain links TRBV20-1 with TRBJ1-5, with D uncertain. Deletions cut 3 bases from V and 5 bases from J, with 11 bases between. CDR3 size: 13 residues. Germline-derived CDR1 and CDR2 are DFQATT and SNEGSKA (reference sequence). This CDR3 reads CSASLGGDQPQHF. CDR3 coding DNA: TGCAGTGCTAGTCTTGGCGGGGATCAGCCCCAGCATTTT.

This chain joins TRBV27 and TRBJ2-3, with 13 bases fitting TRBD2. Trimming at V came to 6 bases and at J to 5 bases, leaving 14 bases not matched to a gene. CDR1 MNHEY and CDR2 SMNVEV come from the germline V gene (reference sequence). The CDR3 covers 18 residues. This chain's CDR3 is CASSLGRLAGGWEDTQYF. CDR3 DNA: TGTGCCAGCAGCCTAGGGAGACTAGCGGGGGGTTGGGAAGATACGCAGTATTTT.

This clone was seen more than once but under ten times. The chain links TRBV30 to TRBJ1-1; D may be TRBD1 (6 bases). The CDR3 contains 13 residues. Germline CDR1 and CDR2: GTSNPN and SVGIG (reference sequence). V lost 4 bases and J 7 bases, leaving 16 bases between the germline ends. This CDR3 is CAWNWSGGLEAFF. DNA for the CDR3: TGTGCCTGGAACTGGAGCGGGGGCCTTGAAGCTTTCTTT.

The chain carries TRBV11-3 and TRBJ2-3, with TRBD2 matching over 9 bases. Germline V CDR1 and CDR2: SGHNT, YENEEA. The CDR3 runs to 15 residues. The V and J ends lost 5 bases and 1 base, in that order; junction bases with no gene match: 4. Here the CDR3 reads CASSQRGVRTDTQYF. In DNA form, the CDR3 reads TGTGCCAGCAGCCAGCGGGGGGTCCGCACAGATACGCAGTATTTT. The full variable domain, in which reference TRBV11-3 and TRBJ2-3 provide the parts outside the CDR3, is EAGVVQSPRYKIIEKKQPVAFWCNPISGHNTLYWYLQNLGQGPELLIRYENEEAVDDSQLPKDRFSAERLKGVDSTLKIQPAELGDSAVYLCASSQRGVRTDTQYFGPGTRLTVL.

J is TRBJ1-4 and V is TRBV7-9; possibly TRBD1 for D (5 bases). The V gene's germline CDR1 is SEHNR and CDR2 FQNEAQ (reference sequence). The CDR3 runs 13 residues. Deletions cut 5 bases from V and 7 bases from J, with 11 bases between. The CDR3 here is CASSPRGSEKLFF. The CDR3 region has the DNA TGTGCCAGCAGCCCCCGGGGGAGTGAAAAACTGTTTTTT.

CDR3 residues: CASSYSTSGSTEAFF. For the CDR3, the DNA is TGTGCCAGCAGTTACTCTACTTCAGGATCCACTGAAGCTTTCTTT. The chain combines TRBV6-6 with TRBJ1-1; no clear D. From germline, CDR1 is MNHNY and CDR2 SVGAGI (reference sequence). CDR3 length: 15 amino acids. Trimming left V 0 bases short and J 4 bases short, with 12 bases between.

V gene TRBV5-8 combines with J gene TRBJ1-1; TRBD1 is a possible D gene (5 bases). This CDR3 contains 17 residues. Trimming left V 2 bases short and J 0 bases short, with 17 bases between. Germline CDR1 is SGHTS and CDR2 is YDEGEE. The CDR3 loop reads CASSFVGVRGLNTEAFF. The CDR3 DNA follows: TGTGCCAGCAGCTTTGTAGGGGTACGTGGATTGAACACTGAAGCTTTCTTT.

The chain joins TRBV6-5 to TRBJ1-1; D may be TRBD1 (5 bases). The germline gives CDR1 MNHEY, CDR2 SVGAGI. The CDR3 is made up of 13 amino acids. Trimming removed 7 bases from V and 10 bases from J, with 19 bases in between. CDR3 region: CASIQPAGVGAFF. In DNA form, the CDR3 reads TGTGCCAGCATTCAACCTGCGGGGGTAGGAGCTTTCTTT.

The chain couples TRBV7-2 to TRBJ2-1; D possibly corresponds to TRBD2 (5 bases). The ends were cut back, 2 bases at V and 2 bases at J, with 10 bases in the middle. The CDR3 length is 15 residues. CDR1 and CDR2 (germline): SGHTA, FQGNSA. CDR3 amino acids: CASSLLPGTYNEQFF. CDR3 nucleotides: TGTGCCAGCAGCTTACTCCCGGGGACCTACAATGAGCAGTTCTTC.

The CDR3 is CASSLSGQGNQPQHF. The DNA of the CDR3 is TGTGCCAGCTCACTTTCGGGACAGGGCAATCAGCCCCAGCATTTT. J is TRBJ1-5 and V is TRBV18; TRBD1 matches 8 bases. This CDR3 comprises 15 residues. Germline assignment: CDR1 KGHSH and CDR2 LQKENI. V dropped 4 bases and J dropped 2; count of bases not matched to a gene: 4. The whole variable domain, remainder taken from reference TRBV18 and TRBJ1-5, is NAGVMQNPRHLVRRRGQEARLRCSPMKGHSHVYWYRQLPEEGLKFMVYLQKENIIDESGMPKERFSAEFPKEGPSILRIQQVVRGDSAAYFCASSLSGQGNQPQHFGDGTRLSIL.

The rearrangement uses TRBV15 and TRBJ1-3; TRBD1 is a possible D gene (6 bases). Germline lookup yields CDR1 LNHNV and CDR2 YYDKDF (reference sequence). CDR3 length: 16 amino acids. Deletions cut 0 bases from V and 7 bases from J, with 16 bases between. CDR3 in DNA: TGTGCCACCAGCAGAGATCTAGGGACAAGGTCGAACACCATATATTTT. Translation gives CATSRDLGTRSNTIYF.

The chain is built from TRBV15 and TRBJ1-1, with D tentatively TRBD1 (5 bases). CDR3 size: 14 residues. Germline V gene sequence: CDR1 LNHNV, CDR2 YYDKDF (reference sequence). Trimming stripped 3 bases from V and 6 bases from J, with 14 bases between. The CDR3, as DNA: TGTGCCACCAGCAGGGGGGGAGAGCGGGCTGAAGCTTTCTTT. Translated, it gives CATSRGGERAEAFF.

The chain uses TRBV4-2 and TRBJ1-3; 7 nucleotides match TRBD1. Germline values: CDR1 LGHNA, CDR2 YNFKEQ. With 0 bases clipped from V and 0 bases from J, the junction kept 2 bases outside the gene matches. The CDR3 runs to 16 residues. CDR3 sequence reads: CASSQEGQTSGNTIYF. The CDR3 DNA is TGTGCCAGCAGCCAAGAGGGACAGACCTCTGGAAACACCATATATTTT.

This chain connects TRBV7-9 to TRBJ2-7, with D perhaps matching TRBD1 (5 bases). This CDR3 comprises 16 residues. V lost 4 bases and J 2 bases, leaving 18 bases between the germline ends. The germline gives CDR1 SEHNR, CDR2 FQNEAQ (reference sequence). CDR3 residues: CASSYLTSKGAYEQYF. The CDR3 nucleotides read TGTGCCAGCAGCTATTTAACATCGAAAGGGGCCTACGAGCAGTACTTC.